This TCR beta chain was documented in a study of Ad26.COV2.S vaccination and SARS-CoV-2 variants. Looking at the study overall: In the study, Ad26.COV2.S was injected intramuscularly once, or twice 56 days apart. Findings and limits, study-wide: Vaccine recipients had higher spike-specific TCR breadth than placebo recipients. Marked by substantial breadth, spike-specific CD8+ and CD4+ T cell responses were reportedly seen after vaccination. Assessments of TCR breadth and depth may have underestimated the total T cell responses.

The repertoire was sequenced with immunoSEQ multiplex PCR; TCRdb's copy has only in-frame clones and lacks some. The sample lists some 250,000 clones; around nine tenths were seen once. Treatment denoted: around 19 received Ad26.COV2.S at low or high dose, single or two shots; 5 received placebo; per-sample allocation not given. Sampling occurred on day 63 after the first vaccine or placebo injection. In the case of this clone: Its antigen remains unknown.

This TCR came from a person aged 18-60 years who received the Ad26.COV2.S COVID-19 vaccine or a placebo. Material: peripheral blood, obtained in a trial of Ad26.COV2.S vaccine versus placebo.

CDR3 in DNA: TGTGCCAGCAGCGCGACGACCGGGAGGGAGACCCAGTACTTC. This encodes CASSATTGRETQYF. The genes are TRBV9 and TRBJ2-5; 7 nucleotides match TRBD2. Germline CDR1 reads SGDLS; CDR2 reads YYNGEE. V gave up 3 bases and J gave up 5 bases; unmatched junction bases: 7. The CDR3 covers 14 residues.